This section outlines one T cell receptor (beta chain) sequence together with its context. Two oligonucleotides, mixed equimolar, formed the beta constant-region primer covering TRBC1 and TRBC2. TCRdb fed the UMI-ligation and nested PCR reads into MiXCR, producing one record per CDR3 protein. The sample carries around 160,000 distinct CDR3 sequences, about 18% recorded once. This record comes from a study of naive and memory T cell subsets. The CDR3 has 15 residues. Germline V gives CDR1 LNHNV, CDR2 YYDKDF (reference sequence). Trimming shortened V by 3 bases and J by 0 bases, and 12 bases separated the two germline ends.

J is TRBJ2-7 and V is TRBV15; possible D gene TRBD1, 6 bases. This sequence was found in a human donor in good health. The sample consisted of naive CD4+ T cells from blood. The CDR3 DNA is TGTGCCACCAGCAGGCACAGGGACCCCTCCTACGAGCAGTACTTC. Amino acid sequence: CATSRHRDPSYEQYF.